This T cell receptor (beta chain) was obtained from a study of cytomegalovirus exposure and HLA in healthy donors. Study results and caveats: The authors enumerated over 150 TCR beta chains as linked to cytomegalovirus. Within the data, a cluster of highly shared sequence variants was likely a sequencing artifact. Three CMV-associated chains proved CMV antigen-specific in vitro.

Amplification used 60 Vbeta primers and 13 Jbeta primers. Clones were read by immunoSEQ multiplex PCR, and TCRdb kept only the in-frame ones, dropping some. Of under 200,000 clones listed, approximately 70% were seen once; the top ten hold 1.5% to 2%. The ends were cut back, 5 bases at V and 4 bases at J, with 18 bases in the middle. Per the germline V gene, CDR1 is SGHRS and CDR2 is YFSETQ. CDR3 length: 15 amino acids. About this clone: As yet, its antigen is unknown.

This TCR was sampled from a woman in her twenties or thirties in good health and CMV-seronegative. The V and J genes are TRBV5-1 and TRBJ1-1; no reliable D call. Sequenced: PBMCs. CDR3 sequence reads: CASRWESVLGTEAFF. In nucleotides, the CDR3 is TGCGCCAGCAGGTGGGAGTCCGTCCTGGGCACTGAAGCTTTCTTT.